This entry lists 7 T cell receptor beta chains sequenced from one sample in a study of blood T cell repertoires in COVID-19. The protocol was immunoSEQ multiplex PCR, while the TCRdb copy is restricted to in-frame clones and leaves out a portion. The sample records fewer than 250,000 clones, around 82% being singletons. Input material: PBMCs or T cells enriched from blood (not recorded which). Receptor source: a woman between 40 and 55 years old who had been exposed to COVID-19.

The J gene is TRBJ1-4, the V gene TRBV2; the D is unclear. The CDR3 consists of 14 residues. Germline V CDR1 and CDR2: SNHLY, FYNNEI. Trimming pared 6 bases from V and 7 bases from J, leaving 15 bases between. The CDR3, as DNA: TGTGCCAGCAGGGGAGGAGGGTGGACTGAAAAACTGTTTTTT. Amino acids: CASRGGGWTEKLFF.

The rearrangement links TRBV30 to TRBJ2-1; 7 nucleotides agree with TRBD2. Unmatched junction bases numbered 8, after V lost 3 bases and J lost 6 bases. Per the germline V gene, CDR1 is GTSNPN and CDR2 is SVGIG (reference sequence). This CDR3 has 14 amino acids. The CDR3 sequence is CAWRKLSGVNEQFF. CDR3 in DNA: TGTGCCTGGAGAAAACTAAGCGGGGTCAATGAGCAGTTCTTC.

The chain has TRBV7-6 and TRBJ1-1; a weak D match, TRBD1 (6 bases). From germline, CDR1 is SGHVS and CDR2 FNYEAQ. The CDR3 length is 13 residues. With 5 bases removed from V and 7 bases from J, the gap between germline ends came to 14 bases. CDR3 coding DNA: TGTGCCAGCAGCCAGGGTGACAGGATTGAAGCTTTCTTT. Residues: CASSQGDRIEAFF.

V usage is TRBV21-1 and J usage is TRBJ2-5; the D call of TRBD1 is as the table states it, not checked on the DNA. TRBV21-1 corresponds to a pseudogene. The CDR3 consists of 14 residues. In DNA, the CDR3 is TGTGCCAGCAGCAAACCCAGGGTGGGGGAGACCCAGTACTTC. This sequence encodes CASSKPRVGETQYF.

The chain employs TRBV9 and TRBJ2-3; 7 nucleotides agree with TRBD1. Trimming cost V 7 bases and J 2 bases; bases outside gene matches: 10. Germline CDR1 reads SGDLS; CDR2 reads YYNGEE. The CDR3 is 15 residues long. CDR3: CASSLEGAPTDTQYF. The CDR3 DNA follows: TGTGCCAGCTCCCTTGAGGGGGCGCCCACAGATACGCAGTATTTT. The full variable domain, its missing parts supplied by reference TRBV9 and TRBJ2-3, is DSGVTQTPKHLITATGQRVTLRCSPRSGDLSVYWYQQSLDQGLQFLIQYYNGEERAKGNILERFSAQQFPDLHSELNLSSLELGDSALYFCASSLEGAPTDTQYFGPGTRLTVL.

This chain connects TRBV27 to TRBJ1-6; D may be TRBD1 (5 bases). This CDR3 has 13 residues. In germline, CDR1 is MNHEY, CDR2 SMNVEV (reference sequence). The V end was cut by 5 bases, the J end by 9 bases, with 11 bases between. CDR3 amino acids: CASSGRVSSPLHF. The CDR3 bases are TGTGCCAGCAGTGGCAGGGTTAGTTCACCCCTCCACTTT.

The chain carries TRBV5-4 and TRBJ1-2; possible D gene TRBD1, 6 bases. Germline V CDR1 and CDR2: SGHNT, YYREEE (reference sequence). The V end was cut by 0 bases, the J end by 6 bases, with 15 bases between. The CDR3 totals 15 residues. This CDR3 is CASSLEDRTDNGYTF. The CDR3 DNA follows: TGTGCCAGCAGCTTGGAAGACAGGACGGATAATGGCTACACCTTC.